The 23 T cell receptor beta chains below come from one sample, sequenced in a study of PD-L1 blockade in urothelial cancer. Time point denoted: pretreatment peripheral blood. Assay used: immunoSEQ multiplex PCR; TCRdb lists only in-frame clones, some missing. The data contain around 33,000 clones, roughly four fifths of them seen just once; the ten biggest clones take up roughly 6.4%. The specimen comprised PBMCs, sampled around atezolizumab (anti-PD-L1) treatment. Receptor source: a man in his sixties with urothelial cancer.

This chain connects TRBV18 to TRBJ2-7; 10 bases are a match to TRBD1. The CDR3 spans 15 residues. With 2 bases clipped from V and 6 bases from J, the junction kept 7 bases outside the gene matches. Germline CDR1 reads KGHSH; CDR2 reads LQKENI. CDR3 sequence: CASSPGTGERSEQYF. The CDR3 coding sequence is TGTGCCAGCTCACCAGGGACAGGGGAAAGGAGCGAGCAGTACTTC. The whole variable domain, remainder taken from reference TRBV18 and TRBJ2-7, is NAGVMQNPRHLVRRRGQEARLRCSPMKGHSHVYWYRQLPEEGLKFMVYLQKENIIDESGMPKERFSAEFPKEGPSILRIQQVVRGDSAAYFCASSPGTGERSEQYFGPGTRLTVT.

This rearrangement joins TRBV7-2 to TRBJ2-6; D possibly corresponds to TRBD1 (6 bases). Deletions cut 1 base from V and 8 bases from J, with 12 bases between. The CDR3 extends over 15 amino acids. Germline lookup yields CDR1 SGHTA and CDR2 FQGNSA. CDR3 DNA sequence: TGTGCCAGCAGCTTAGGGGGGCAGCGTACCAACGTCCTGACTTTC. This sequence encodes CASSLGGQRTNVLTF.

The chain joins TRBV4-1 to TRBJ2-1; TRBD1 might be the D (5 bases). CDR1 MGHRA and CDR2 YSYEKL come from the germline V gene. The V end was cut by 0 bases, the J end by 6 bases, with 18 bases between. There are 17 residues in the CDR3. The CDR3 protein is CASSQDNIPDRINEQFF. The CDR3 DNA reads as TGCGCCAGCAGCCAAGATAACATCCCTGACAGAATCAATGAGCAGTTCTTC.

This chain joins TRBV5-4 and TRBJ2-1, with 11 bases aligning to TRBD2. V shed 7 bases and J 8 bases; nucleotides not matched to a gene: 14. The length of the CDR3 is 16 residues. In germline, CDR1 is SGHNT, CDR2 YYREEE (reference sequence). CDR3 loop: CASSARLAGGRDEQFF. As DNA, the CDR3 is TGTGCCAGCTCAGCTCGATTAGCGGGGGGGCGGGATGAGCAGTTCTTC.

The chain carries TRBV19 and TRBJ1-4, with TRBD1 matching over 7 bases. Unmatched junction bases numbered 6, after V lost 6 bases and J lost 2 bases. The CDR3 has 15 amino acids. Germline V lookup: CDR1 LNHDA, CDR2 SQIVND (reference sequence). The CDR3 region has the DNA TGTGCCAGTAGGGCCGGGACAGTTACTAATGAAAAACTGTTTTTT. This codes for CASRAGTVTNEKLFF. Full variable domain (outside the CDR3, taken from reference TRBV19 and TRBJ1-4): DGGITQSPKYLFRKEGQNVTLSCEQNLNHDAMYWYRQDPGQGLRLIYYSQIVNDFQKGDIAEGYSVSREKKESFPLTVTSAQKNPTAFYLCASRAGTVTNEKLFFGSGTQLSVL.

The V call is TRBV5-1, the J call TRBJ1-1; maybe TRBD1 (6 bases). V was pared by 1 base and J by 5 bases, with 12 bases between. The germline CDR1 and CDR2 sequences are SGHRS and YFSETQ. The CDR3 contains 14 residues. The CDR3: CASSLSGRGTEAFF. DNA of the CDR3: TGCGCCAGCAGCTTGTCCGGCAGGGGAACTGAAGCTTTCTTT. The complete variable domain, with remaining parts taken from reference TRBV5-1 and TRBJ1-1, reads KAGVTQTPRYLIKTRGQQVTLSCSPISGHRSVSWYQQTPGQGLQFLFEYFSETQRNKGNFPGRFSGRQFSNSRSEMNVSTLELGDSALYLCASSLSGRGTEAFFGQGTRLTVV.

The chain joins TRBV28 to TRBJ2-6; D is undetermined. Trimming pared 7 bases from V and 0 bases from J, leaving 7 bases between. CDR3 size: 14 residues. Germline values: CDR1 MDHEN, CDR2 SYDVKM. The CDR3 DNA reads as TGTGCCAGCAAGGCGGCCTCTGGGGCCAACGTCCTGACTTTC. It specifies CASKAASGANVLTF.

This rearrangement joins TRBV30 to TRBJ2-7, with 9 bases that match TRBD1. Germline V lookup: CDR1 GTSNPN, CDR2 SVGIG (reference sequence). V dropped 2 bases and J dropped 3; count of bases not matched to a gene: 23. The CDR3 loop spans 20 amino acids. The CDR3 DNA is TGTGCCTGGAGTTTATCGACCGTCACCATCCCGGGACAGGGTTTCTACGAGCAGTACTTC. This encodes CAWSLSTVTIPGQGFYEQYF.

This chain connects TRBV28 to TRBJ1-1; the D gene is possibly TRBD1 (6 bases). Germline V gene data show CDR1 as MDHEN and CDR2 as SYDVKM. The V and J ends lost 5 bases and 4 bases respectively, with 17 bases between them. This CDR3 contains 15 residues. The CDR3 protein is CASSPVGQLFTEAFF. In nucleotides, the CDR3 is TGTGCCAGCAGTCCTGTAGGACAGTTGTTCACTGAAGCTTTCTTT. Combining the CDR3 with reference TRBV28 and TRBJ1-1 gives the whole variable domain DVKVTQSSRYLVKRTGEKVFLECVQDMDHENMFWYRQDPGLGLRLIYFSYDVKMKEKGDIPEGYSVSREKKERFSLILESASTNQTSMYLCASSPVGQLFTEAFFGQGTRLTVV.

The chain combines TRBV27 with TRBJ2-7; TRBD2 matches 12 bases. V lost 5 bases, J lost 3 bases, and 5 bases stayed unmatched. Germline lookup yields CDR1 MNHEY and CDR2 SMNVEV (reference sequence). This CDR3 is 15 amino acids long. CDR3 region: CASSPRLAGDYEQYF. In nucleotides, the CDR3 is TGTGCCAGCAGTCCGAGACTAGCGGGGGACTACGAGCAGTACTTC.

The chain employs TRBV5-1 and TRBJ2-5; 7 nucleotides match TRBD2. This CDR3 contains 16 residues. The V and J ends lost 0 bases and 3 bases, in that order; junction bases with no gene match: 8. The germline V gene has CDR1 SGHRS and CDR2 YFSETQ. CDR3 bases: TGCGCCAGCAGCTTGGGGTCCGCGGGGGAAGAAGAGACCCAGTACTTC. It is translated as CASSLGSAGEEETQYF.

This chain connects TRBV23-1 to TRBJ1-5; 7 bases align to TRBD1. TRBV23-1 is given ORF status, its function remaining uncertain. This CDR3 has 18 amino acids. V shed 0 bases and J 2 bases; nucleotides not matched to a gene: 10. Here the CDR3 reads CASSQSSYGQVGNQPQHF. The CDR3 coding sequence is TGCGCCAGCAGTCAATCGTCGTATGGACAGGTTGGCAATCAGCCCCAGCATTTT.

This clone showed up just a few times. This chain links TRBV10-3 with TRBJ2-3; tentative D call: TRBD1 (6 bases). Trimming removed 4 bases at V and 0 bases at J, with 14 bases between. The germline gives CDR1 ENHRY, CDR2 SYGVKD. This CDR3 has 16 amino acids. The CDR3 region has the DNA TGTGCCATCAGTGGACTTAGCAGGGGAAGCACAGATACGCAGTATTTT. Its translation: CAISGLSRGSTDTQYF.

J is TRBJ2-6 and V is TRBV6-5; TRBD1 aligns across 7 bases. Germline V gene lookup returns CDR1 MNHEY and CDR2 SVGAGI. V gave up 3 bases and J gave up 2 bases; unmatched junction bases: 4. CDR3 length: 16 residues. The CDR3 DNA sequence: TGTGCCAGCAGTTATAAGGGGACAGCTGGGGCCAACGTCCTGACTTTC. Translation gives CASSYKGTAGANVLTF.

The rearrangement links TRBV18 to TRBJ2-7; perhaps TRBD2 as D (6 bases). V shed 6 bases and J shed 6 bases, with 12 bases lying between them. CDR3 length: 12 residues. Per the germline V gene, CDR1 is KGHSH and CDR2 is LQKENI. Here the CDR3 DNA reads TGTGCCAGCTCGGCAGGAGGGGTCGAGCAGTACTTC. It is translated as CASSAGGVEQYF. Filled out from reference TRBV18 and TRBJ2-7, the complete variable domain reads NAGVMQNPRHLVRRRGQEARLRCSPMKGHSHVYWYRQLPEEGLKFMVYLQKENIIDESGMPKERFSAEFPKEGPSILRIQQVVRGDSAAYFCASSAGGVEQYFGPGTRLTVT.

This clone occurred a few times. The chain carries TRBV30 and TRBJ1-1; 8 nucleotides agree with TRBD1. This CDR3 region has 14 residues. Looked up from germline, CDR1 is GTSNPN and CDR2 is SVGIG (reference sequence). Losses at the gene ends were 3 bases for V and 5 bases for J; bases not matched to a gene: 8. CDR3 nucleotide sequence: TGTGCCTGGAGCCTTCAGGGGGCGCGGACTGAAGCTTTCTTT. Its translation is CAWSLQGARTEAFF. Full variable domain (remainder filled in from reference TRBV30 and TRBJ1-1): SQTIHQWPATLVQPVGSPLSLECTVEGTSNPNLYWYRQAAGRGLQLLFYSVGIGQISSEVPQNLSASRPQDRQFILSSKKLLLSDSGFYLCAWSLQGARTEAFFGQGTRLTVV.

This clone is a singleton in its sample. V and J are TRBV5-1 and TRBJ2-6, with 12 bases that match TRBD1. V gave up 4 bases and J gave up 3 bases; unmatched junction bases: 5. The V gene's germline CDR1 is SGHRS and CDR2 YFSETQ. The CDR3 extends over 17 amino acids. DNA for the CDR3: TGCGCCAGCAGCGGGGACAGGGGGCCTCTTGGGGCCAACGTCCTGACTTTC. It codes for CASSGDRGPLGANVLTF.

The CDR3 reads CAIRRQGYYEQYF. In DNA form, the CDR3 reads TGTGCCATTAGGCGGCAGGGTTACTACGAGCAGTACTTC. This chain connects TRBV2 to TRBJ2-7, with D possibly matching TRBD1 (5 bases). The CDR3 loop spans 13 amino acids. Germline lookup yields CDR1 SNHLY and CDR2 FYNNEI. The V gene lost 10 bases and the J gene lost 3 bases, with 16 bases spanning the gap.

The chain couples TRBV2 to TRBJ2-1; D possibly corresponds to TRBD2 (5 bases). This CDR3 is 14 amino acids long. CDR1 SNHLY and CDR2 FYNNEI come from the germline V gene. V gave up 6 bases and J gave up 5 bases, with 14 bases separating them. In DNA, the CDR3 is TGTGCCAGCAGGGAGGCCCCCGGAAACAATGAGCAGTTCTTC. It specifies CASREAPGNNEQFF.

The V call is TRBV18, the J call TRBJ2-3; 14 nucleotides line up with TRBD2. CDR1 and CDR2 (germline): KGHSH, LQKENI. After removal of 2 bases from V and 0 bases from J, the junction contained 4 bases not matched to a gene. The CDR3 has 18 amino acids. CDR3 in amino acids: CASSPFGTSGGSTDTQYF. The CDR3 DNA is TGTGCCAGCTCACCATTCGGGACTAGCGGGGGAAGCACAGATACGCAGTATTTT. Using reference TRBV18 and TRBJ2-3 for the parts outside the CDR3, the full variable domain is NAGVMQNPRHLVRRRGQEARLRCSPMKGHSHVYWYRQLPEEGLKFMVYLQKENIIDESGMPKERFSAEFPKEGPSILRIQQVVRGDSAAYFCASSPFGTSGGSTDTQYFGPGTRLTVL.

This chain connects TRBV6-1 to TRBJ1-1; 8 nucleotides line up with TRBD1. Trimming cost V 1 base and J 1 base; bases outside gene matches: 8. CDR1 and CDR2 (germline): MNHNS, SASEGT. The CDR3 sequence is 17 residues long. CDR3 residues: CASSEGRTGKANTEAFF. CDR3 in DNA: TGTGCCAGCAGTGAAGGACGGACAGGGAAAGCGAACACTGAAGCTTTCTTT.

This clone was observed a handful of times. The rearrangement joins TRBV6-1 to TRBJ2-7; a weak D match, TRBD1 (6 bases). This CDR3 spans 14 amino acids. V dropped 5 bases and J dropped 3 bases, with 14 bases sitting between them. CDR1 MNHNS and CDR2 SASEGT come from the germline V gene. CDR3 nucleotide sequence: TGTGCCAGCAGTTCCGGGACATTTTTCTACGAGCAGTACTTC. Its translation is CASSSGTFFYEQYF.

The J gene is TRBJ1-3, the V gene TRBV7-9, with 7 positions matching TRBD1. This CDR3 comprises 17 residues. Germline CDR1 and CDR2: SEHNR and FQNEAQ (reference sequence). The V gene end was trimmed by 5 bases and the J gene end by 0 bases; junction bases not matched to a gene: 10. This chain's CDR3 is CASSVRGTAFSGNTIYF. The CDR3 nucleotides read TGTGCCAGCAGCGTTCGAGGGACAGCCTTCTCTGGAAACACCATATATTTT.